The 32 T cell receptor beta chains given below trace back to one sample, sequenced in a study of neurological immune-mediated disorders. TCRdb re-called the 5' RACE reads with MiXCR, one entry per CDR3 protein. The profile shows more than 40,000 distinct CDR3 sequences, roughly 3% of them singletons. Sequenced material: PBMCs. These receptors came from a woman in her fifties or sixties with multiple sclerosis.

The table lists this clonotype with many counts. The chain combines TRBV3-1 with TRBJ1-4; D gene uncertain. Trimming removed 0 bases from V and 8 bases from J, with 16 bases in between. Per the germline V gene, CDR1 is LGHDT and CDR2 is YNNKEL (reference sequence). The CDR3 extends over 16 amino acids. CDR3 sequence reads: CASSQDIAFPGEKLFF. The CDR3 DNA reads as TGTGCCAGCAGCCAAGATATCGCCTTTCCGGGGGAAAAACTGTTTTTT.

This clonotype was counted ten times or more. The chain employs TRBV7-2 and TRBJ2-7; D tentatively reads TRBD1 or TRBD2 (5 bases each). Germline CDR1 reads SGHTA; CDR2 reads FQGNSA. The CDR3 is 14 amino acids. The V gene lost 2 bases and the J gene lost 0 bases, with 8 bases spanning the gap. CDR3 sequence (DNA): TGTGCCAGCAGCTTAACGGGACCCTCCTACGAGCAGTACTTC. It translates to CASSLTGPSYEQYF.

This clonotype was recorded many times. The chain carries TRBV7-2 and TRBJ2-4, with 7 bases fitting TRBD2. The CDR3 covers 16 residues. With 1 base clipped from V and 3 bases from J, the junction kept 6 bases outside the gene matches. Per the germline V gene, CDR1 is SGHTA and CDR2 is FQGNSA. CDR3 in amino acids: CASSLESGVVKNIQYF. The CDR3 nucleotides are TGTGCCAGCAGCTTAGAGAGCGGGGTCGTCAAAAACATTCAGTACTTC.

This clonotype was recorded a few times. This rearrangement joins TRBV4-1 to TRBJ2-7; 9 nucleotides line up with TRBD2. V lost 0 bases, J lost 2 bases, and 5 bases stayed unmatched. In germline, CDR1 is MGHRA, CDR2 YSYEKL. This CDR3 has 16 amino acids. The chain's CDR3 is CASSQDQRGDPYEQYF. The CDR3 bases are TGCGCCAGCAGCCAAGACCAGCGGGGGGACCCCTACGAGCAGTACTTC.

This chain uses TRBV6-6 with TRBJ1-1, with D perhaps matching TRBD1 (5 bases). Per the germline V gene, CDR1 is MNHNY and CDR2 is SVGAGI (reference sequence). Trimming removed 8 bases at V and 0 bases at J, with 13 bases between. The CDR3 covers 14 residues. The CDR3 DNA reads TGTGCCAGCGGGCCGGGACGGATGAACACTGAAGCTTTCTTT. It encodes CASGPGRMNTEAFF.

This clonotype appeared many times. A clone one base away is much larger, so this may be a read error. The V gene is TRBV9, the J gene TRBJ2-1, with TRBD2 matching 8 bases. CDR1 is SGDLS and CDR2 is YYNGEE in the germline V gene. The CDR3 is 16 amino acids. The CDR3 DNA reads TGTGCCAGCAGCGTAGGGGTAGCGGGGTCCTACAATGCGCAGTTCTTC. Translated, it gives CASSVGVAGSYNAQFF.

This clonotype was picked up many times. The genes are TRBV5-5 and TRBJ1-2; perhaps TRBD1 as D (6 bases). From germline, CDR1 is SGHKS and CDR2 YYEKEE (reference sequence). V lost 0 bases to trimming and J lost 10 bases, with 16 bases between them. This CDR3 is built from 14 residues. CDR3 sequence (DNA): TGTGCCAGCAGCTTGGGGCCAACAGGGATCGACTACACCTTC. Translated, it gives CASSLGPTGIDYTF. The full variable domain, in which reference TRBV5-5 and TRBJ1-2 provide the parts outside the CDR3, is DAGVTQSPTHLIKTRGQQVTLRCSPISGHKSVSWYQQVLGQGPQFIFQYYEKEERGRGNFPDRFSARQFPNYSSELNVNALLLGDSALYLCASSLGPTGIDYTFGSGTRLTVV.

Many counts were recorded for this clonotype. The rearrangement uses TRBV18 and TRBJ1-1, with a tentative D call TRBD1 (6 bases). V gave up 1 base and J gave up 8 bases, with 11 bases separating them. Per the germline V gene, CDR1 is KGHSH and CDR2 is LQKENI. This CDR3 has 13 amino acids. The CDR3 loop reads CASSPRDKWEAFF. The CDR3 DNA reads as TGTGCCAGCTCACCACGGGACAAATGGGAAGCTTTCTTT.

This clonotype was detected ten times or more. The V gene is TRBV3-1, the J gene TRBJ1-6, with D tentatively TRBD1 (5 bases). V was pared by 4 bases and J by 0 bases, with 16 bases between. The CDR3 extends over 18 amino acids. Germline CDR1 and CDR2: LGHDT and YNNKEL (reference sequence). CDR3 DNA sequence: TGTGCCAGCAGCCGAACGGCCGGGACGAGCTCCTATAATTCACCCCTCCACTTT. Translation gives CASSRTAGTSSYNSPLHF.

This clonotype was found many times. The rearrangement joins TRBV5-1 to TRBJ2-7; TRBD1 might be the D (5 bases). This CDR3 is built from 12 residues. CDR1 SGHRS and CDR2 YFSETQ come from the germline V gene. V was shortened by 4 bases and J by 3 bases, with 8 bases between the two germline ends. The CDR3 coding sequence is TGCGCCAGCAGCATCCAGGGCTACGAGCAGTACTTC. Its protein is CASSIQGYEQYF.

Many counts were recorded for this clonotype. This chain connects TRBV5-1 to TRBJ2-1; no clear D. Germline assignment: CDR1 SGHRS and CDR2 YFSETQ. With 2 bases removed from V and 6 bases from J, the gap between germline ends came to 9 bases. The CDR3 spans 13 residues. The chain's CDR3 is CASSFRTSNEQFF. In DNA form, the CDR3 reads TGCGCCAGCAGCTTCCGGACGAGCAATGAGCAGTTCTTC. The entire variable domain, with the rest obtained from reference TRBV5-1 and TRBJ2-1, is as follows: KAGVTQTPRYLIKTRGQQVTLSCSPISGHRSVSWYQQTPGQGLQFLFEYFSETQRNKGNFPGRFSGRQFSNSRSEMNVSTLELGDSALYLCASSFRTSNEQFFGPGTRLTVL.

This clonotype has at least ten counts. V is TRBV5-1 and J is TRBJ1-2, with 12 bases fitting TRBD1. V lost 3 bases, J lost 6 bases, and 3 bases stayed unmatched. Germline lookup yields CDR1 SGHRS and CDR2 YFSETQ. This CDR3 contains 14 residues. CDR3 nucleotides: TGCGCCAGCAGCTGGGGACAGGGGGCAGATGGCTACACCTTC. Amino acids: CASSWGQGADGYTF. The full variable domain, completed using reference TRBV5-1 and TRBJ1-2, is KAGVTQTPRYLIKTRGQQVTLSCSPISGHRSVSWYQQTPGQGLQFLFEYFSETQRNKGNFPGRFSGRQFSNSRSEMNVSTLELGDSALYLCASSWGQGADGYTFGSGTRLTVV.

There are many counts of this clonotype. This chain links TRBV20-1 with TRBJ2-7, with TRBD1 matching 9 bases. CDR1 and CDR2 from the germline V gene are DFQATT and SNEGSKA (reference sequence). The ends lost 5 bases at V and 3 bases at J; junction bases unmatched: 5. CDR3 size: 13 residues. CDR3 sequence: CSAQDRGDYEQYF. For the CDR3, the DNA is TGCAGTGCTCAGGACAGGGGAGACTACGAGCAGTACTTC.

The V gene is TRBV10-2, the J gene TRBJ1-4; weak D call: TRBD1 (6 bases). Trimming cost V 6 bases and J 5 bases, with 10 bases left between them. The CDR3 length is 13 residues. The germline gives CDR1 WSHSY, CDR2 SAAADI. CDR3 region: CASSIQGNEKLFF. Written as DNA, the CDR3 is TGCGCCAGCAGCATACAGGGAAATGAAAAACTGTTTTTT.

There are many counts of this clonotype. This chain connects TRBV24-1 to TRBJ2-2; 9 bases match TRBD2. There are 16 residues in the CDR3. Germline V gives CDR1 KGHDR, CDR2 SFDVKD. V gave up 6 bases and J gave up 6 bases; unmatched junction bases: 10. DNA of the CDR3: TGTGCCACCAGTATGGTGTCTAGCGGGATCCCCGGGGAGCTGTTTTTT. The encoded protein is CATSMVSSGIPGELFF.

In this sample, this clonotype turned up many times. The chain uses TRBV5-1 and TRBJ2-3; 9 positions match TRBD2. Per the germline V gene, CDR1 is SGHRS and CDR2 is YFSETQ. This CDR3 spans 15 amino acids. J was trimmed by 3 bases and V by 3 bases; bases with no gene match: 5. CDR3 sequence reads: CASSYSGLATDTQYF. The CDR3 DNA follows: TGCGCCAGCAGCTACTCGGGACTAGCAACAGATACGCAGTATTTT.

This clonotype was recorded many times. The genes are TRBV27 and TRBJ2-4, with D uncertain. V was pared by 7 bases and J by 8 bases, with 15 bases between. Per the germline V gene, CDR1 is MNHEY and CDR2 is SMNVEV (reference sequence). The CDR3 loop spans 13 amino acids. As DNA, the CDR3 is TGTGCCAGCACCATTGCAGGTGGGCACATTCAGTACTTC. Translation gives CASTIAGGHIQYF.

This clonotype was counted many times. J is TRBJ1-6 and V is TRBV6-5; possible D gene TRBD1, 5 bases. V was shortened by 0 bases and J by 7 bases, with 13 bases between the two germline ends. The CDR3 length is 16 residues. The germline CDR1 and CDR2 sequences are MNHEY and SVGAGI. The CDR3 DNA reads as TGTGCCAGCAGTTACTCCGGGGGAGGAGGAAATTCACCCCTCCACTTT. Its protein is CASSYSGGGGNSPLHF.

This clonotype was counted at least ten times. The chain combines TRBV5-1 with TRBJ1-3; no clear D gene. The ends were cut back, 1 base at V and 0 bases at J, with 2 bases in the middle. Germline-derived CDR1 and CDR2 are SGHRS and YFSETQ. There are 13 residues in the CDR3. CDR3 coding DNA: TGCGCCAGCAGCTTGTCCTCTGGAAACACCATATATTTT. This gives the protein CASSLSSGNTIYF.

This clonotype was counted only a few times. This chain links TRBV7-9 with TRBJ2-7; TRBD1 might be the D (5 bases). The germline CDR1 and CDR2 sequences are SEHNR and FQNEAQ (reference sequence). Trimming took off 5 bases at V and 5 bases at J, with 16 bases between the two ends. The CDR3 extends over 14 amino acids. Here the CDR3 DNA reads TGTGCCAGCAGCCTATCAGGGCAATGGGACGAGCAGTACTTC. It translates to CASSLSGQWDEQYF.

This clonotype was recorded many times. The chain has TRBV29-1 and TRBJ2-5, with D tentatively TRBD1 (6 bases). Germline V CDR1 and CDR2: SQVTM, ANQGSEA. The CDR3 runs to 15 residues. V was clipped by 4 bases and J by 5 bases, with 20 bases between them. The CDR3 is CSVGPEWGLGETQYF. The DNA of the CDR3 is TGCAGCGTTGGGCCCGAGTGGGGGCTGGGGGAGACCCAGTACTTC.

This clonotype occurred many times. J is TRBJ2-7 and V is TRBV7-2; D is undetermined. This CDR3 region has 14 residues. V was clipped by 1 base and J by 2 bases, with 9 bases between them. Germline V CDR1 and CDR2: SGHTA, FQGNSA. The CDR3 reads CASSLGSATYEQYV. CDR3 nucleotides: TGTGCCAGCAGCTTAGGGTCAGCCACCTACGAGCAGTACGTC.

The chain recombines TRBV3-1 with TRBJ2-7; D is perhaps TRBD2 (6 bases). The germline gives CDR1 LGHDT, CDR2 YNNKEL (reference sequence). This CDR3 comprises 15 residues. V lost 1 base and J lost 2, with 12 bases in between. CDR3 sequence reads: CASSQAEGPTYEQYF. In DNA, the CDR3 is TGTGCCAGCAGCCAAGCGGAGGGACCCACCTACGAGCAGTACTTC.

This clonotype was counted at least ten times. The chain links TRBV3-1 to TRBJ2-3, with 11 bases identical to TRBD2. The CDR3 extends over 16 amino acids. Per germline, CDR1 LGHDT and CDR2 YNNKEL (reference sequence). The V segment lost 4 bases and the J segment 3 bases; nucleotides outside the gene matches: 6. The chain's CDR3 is CASSPLAGGPTDTQYF. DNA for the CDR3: TGTGCCAGCAGCCCTTTAGCGGGGGGGCCTACAGATACGCAGTATTTT.

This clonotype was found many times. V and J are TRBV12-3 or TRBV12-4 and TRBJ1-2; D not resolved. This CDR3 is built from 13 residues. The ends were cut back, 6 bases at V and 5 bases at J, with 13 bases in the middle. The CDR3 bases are TGTGCCAGCAGCCCCCCACCCTTATATGGCTACACCTTC. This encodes CASSPPPLYGYTF.

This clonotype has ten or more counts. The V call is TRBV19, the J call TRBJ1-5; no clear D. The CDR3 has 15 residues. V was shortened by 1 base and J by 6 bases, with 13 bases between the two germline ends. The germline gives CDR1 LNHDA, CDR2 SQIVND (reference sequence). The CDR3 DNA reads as TGTGCCAGTAGTATAGGACCAGGAGGTGGTCAGCCCCAGCATTTT. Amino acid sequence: CASSIGPGGGQPQHF.

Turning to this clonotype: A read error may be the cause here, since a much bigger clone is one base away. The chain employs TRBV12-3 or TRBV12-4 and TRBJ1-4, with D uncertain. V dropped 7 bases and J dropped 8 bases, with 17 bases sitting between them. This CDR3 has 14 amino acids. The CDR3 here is CASTLSNVTEKLFF. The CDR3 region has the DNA TGTGCCAGCACCTTATCGAACGTGACCGAAAAACTGTTTTTT.

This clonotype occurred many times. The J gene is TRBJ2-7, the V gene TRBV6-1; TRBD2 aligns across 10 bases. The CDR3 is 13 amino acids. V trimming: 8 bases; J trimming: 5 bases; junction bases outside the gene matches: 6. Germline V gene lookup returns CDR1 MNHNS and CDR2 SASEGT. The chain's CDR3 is CASAASGRHEQYF. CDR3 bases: TGTGCCAGCGCGGCTAGCGGGAGACACGAGCAGTACTTC.

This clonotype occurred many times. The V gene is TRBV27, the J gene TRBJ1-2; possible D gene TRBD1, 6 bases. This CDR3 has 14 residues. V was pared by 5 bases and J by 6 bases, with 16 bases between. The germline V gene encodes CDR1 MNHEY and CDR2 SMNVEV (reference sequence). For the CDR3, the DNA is TGTGCCAGCAGTGTACAACAGGGCGCAGATGGCTACACCTTC. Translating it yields CASSVQQGADGYTF.

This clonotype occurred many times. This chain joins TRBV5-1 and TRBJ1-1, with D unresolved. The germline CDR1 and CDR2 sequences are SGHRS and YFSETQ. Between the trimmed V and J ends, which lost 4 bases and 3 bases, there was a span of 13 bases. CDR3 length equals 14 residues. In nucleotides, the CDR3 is TGCGCCAGCAGCGAGGGTTCGGGCCACACTGAAGCTTTCTTT. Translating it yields CASSEGSGHTEAFF. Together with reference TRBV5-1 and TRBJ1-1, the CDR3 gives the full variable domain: KAGVTQTPRYLIKTRGQQVTLSCSPISGHRSVSWYQQTPGQGLQFLFEYFSETQRNKGNFPGRFSGRQFSNSRSEMNVSTLELGDSALYLCASSEGSGHTEAFFGQGTRLTVV.

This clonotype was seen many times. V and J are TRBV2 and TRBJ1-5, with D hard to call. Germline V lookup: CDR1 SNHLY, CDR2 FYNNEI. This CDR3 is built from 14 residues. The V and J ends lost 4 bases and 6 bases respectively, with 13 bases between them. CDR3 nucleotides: TGTGCCAGCAGTGTGCAGACCATCACTCAGCCCCAGCATTTT. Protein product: CASSVQTITQPQHF.

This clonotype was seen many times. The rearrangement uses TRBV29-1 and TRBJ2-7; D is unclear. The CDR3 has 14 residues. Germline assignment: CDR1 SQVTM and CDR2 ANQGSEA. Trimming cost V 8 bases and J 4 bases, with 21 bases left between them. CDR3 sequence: CSLAVIVVLYEQYV. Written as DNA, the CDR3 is TGCAGCCTTGCAGTGATCGTAGTGCTATACGAGCAGTACGTC.